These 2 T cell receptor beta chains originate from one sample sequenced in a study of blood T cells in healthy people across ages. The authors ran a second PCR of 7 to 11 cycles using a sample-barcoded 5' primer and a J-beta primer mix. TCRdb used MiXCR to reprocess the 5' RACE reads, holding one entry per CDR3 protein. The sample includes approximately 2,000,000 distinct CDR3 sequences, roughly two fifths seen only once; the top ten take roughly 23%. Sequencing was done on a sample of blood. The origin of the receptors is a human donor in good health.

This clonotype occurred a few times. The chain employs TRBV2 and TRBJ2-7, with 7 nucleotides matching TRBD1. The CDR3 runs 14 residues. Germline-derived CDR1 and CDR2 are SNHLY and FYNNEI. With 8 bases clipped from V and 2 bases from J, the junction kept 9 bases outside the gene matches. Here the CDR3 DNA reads TGTGCCAGCCTCCACCGGGACAGAACCTACGAGCAGTACTTC. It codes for CASLHRDRTYEQYF. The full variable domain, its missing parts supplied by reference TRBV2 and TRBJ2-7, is EPEVTQTPSHQVTQMGQEVILRCVPISNHLYFYWYRQILGQKVEFLVSFYNNEISEKSEIFDDQFSVERPDGSNFTLKIRSTKLEDSAMYFCASLHRDRTYEQYFGPGTRLTVT.

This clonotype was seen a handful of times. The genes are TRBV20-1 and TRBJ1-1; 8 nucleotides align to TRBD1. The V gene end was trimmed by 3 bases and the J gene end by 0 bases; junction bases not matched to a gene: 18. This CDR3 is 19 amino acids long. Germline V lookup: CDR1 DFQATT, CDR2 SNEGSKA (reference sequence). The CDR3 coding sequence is TGCAGTGCTAGTAACCCCGGACAGGGTGGGATTCGTATGAACACTGAAGCTTTCTTT. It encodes CSASNPGQGGIRMNTEAFF.